The clone carrying this TCR beta chain was found a few times. Other nucleotide sequences in the sample specify the same CDR3. Profiled with immunoSEQ multiplex PCR; TCRdb holds only in-frame clones, not every one. Among 130,000 or so clones listed, 85% to 90% were seen once. This entry belongs to a study of control samples from healthy donors and cancer patients. V lost 6 bases to trimming and J lost 12 bases, with 21 bases between them. The CDR3 runs to 13 residues. This receptor was identified in a man aged 50 to 59 with head and neck cancer. This sequence joins TRBV12-3 or TRBV12-4 and TRBJ2-7, with D possibly TRBD1 on 5 matching bases. Sequencing was carried out using PBMCs. CDR3 region: CASRGHIGVFLYF. CDR3 sequence (DNA): TGTGCCAGCAGAGGACATATCGGAGTGTTCTTGTACTTC.